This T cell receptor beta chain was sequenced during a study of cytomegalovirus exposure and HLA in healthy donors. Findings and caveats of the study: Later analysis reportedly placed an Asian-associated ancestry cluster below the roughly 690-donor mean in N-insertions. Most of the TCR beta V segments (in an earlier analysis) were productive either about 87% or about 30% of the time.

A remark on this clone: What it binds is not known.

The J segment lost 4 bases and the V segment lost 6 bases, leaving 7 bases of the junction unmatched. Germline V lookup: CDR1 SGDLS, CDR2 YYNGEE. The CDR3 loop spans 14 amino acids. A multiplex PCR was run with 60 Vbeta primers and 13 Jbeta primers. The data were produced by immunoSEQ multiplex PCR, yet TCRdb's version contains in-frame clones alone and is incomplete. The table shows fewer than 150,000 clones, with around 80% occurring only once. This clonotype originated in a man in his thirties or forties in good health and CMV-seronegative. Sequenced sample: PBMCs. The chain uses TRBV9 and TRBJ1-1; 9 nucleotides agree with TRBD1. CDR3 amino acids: CASTAGQGGTEAFF. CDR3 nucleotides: TGTGCCAGCACCGCGGGACAGGGTGGCACTGAAGCTTTCTTT.